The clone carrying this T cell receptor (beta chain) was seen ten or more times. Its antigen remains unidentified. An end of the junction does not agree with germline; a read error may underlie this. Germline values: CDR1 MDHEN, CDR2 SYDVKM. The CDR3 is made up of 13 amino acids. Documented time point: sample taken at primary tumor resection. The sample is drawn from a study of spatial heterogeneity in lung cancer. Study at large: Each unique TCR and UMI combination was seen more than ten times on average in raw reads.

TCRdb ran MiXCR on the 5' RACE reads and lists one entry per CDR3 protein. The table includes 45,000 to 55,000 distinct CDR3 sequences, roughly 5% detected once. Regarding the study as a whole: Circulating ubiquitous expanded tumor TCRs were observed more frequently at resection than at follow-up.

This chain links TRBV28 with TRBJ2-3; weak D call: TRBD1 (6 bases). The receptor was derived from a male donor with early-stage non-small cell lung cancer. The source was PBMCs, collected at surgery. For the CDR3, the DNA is TGTGCCAGCGGTTTACAGGGCGCAGATACGCAGTATTTT. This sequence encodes CASGLQGADTQYF.